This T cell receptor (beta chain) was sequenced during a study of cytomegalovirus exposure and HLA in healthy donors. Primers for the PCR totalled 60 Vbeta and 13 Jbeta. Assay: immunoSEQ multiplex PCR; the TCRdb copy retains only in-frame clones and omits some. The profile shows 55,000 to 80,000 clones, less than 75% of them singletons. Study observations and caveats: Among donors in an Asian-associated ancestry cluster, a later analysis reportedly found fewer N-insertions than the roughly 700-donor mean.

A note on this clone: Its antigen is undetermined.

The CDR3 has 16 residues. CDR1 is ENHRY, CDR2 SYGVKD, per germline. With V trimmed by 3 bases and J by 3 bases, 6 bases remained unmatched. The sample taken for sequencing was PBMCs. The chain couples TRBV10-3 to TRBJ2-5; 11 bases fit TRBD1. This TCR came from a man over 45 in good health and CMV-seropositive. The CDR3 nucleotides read TGTGCCATCAGTGACCCGGACAGGGGGCGGGAAGAGACCCAGTACTTC. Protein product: CAISDPDRGREETQYF.